Listed here is a single T cell receptor beta chain. What it binds is not known. These data are taken from a study of vaccination effects on CD4 cells after COVID-19. Viral peptide pool expansion of antigen-specific CD4+ T cells preceded sequencing in the ViraFEST assay. Cultured cells yielded isolated CD4+ T cells after nine to ten days. PCR showed that the person got SARS-CoV-2 infection at some point between March and December 2020. It was with roughly 10 IU/ml IL-2 and about 10 ug/ml peptides that under 2.5 million PBMC per well were cultured. It was on days 3 and 7 that half the medium was replaced with IL-2 medium. The CDR3 totals 12 residues. V shed 8 bases and J shed 2 bases, with 9 bases lying between them. Germline V CDR1 and CDR2: ENHRY, SYGVKD. The assay was immunoSEQ multiplex PCR, and TCRdb's table has in-frame clones only and misses some. The table includes fewer than 90,000 clones, 65% to 85% detected once.

The TCR originated in a human donor who had a prior SARS-CoV-2 infection. The sequencing used CD4+ T cells from PBMCs cultured with HIV peptides, collected before COVID-19 vaccination. Regarding subset: HIV-1 Nef peptide pool negative control/reference culture. V is TRBV10-3 and J is TRBJ2-5, with D tentatively TRBD2 (6 bases). The CDR3 region is CAIRGGQETQYF. CDR3 nucleotide sequence: TGTGCCATCCGGGGAGGACAAGAGACCCAGTACTTC.